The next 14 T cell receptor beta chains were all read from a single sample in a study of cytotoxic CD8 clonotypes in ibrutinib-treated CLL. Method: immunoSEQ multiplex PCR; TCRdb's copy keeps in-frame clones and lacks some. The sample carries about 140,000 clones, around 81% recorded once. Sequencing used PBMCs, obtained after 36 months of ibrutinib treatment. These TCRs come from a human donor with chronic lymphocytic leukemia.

The CDR3 loop reads CASSSGTSGRAGEQYF. DNA of the CDR3: TGCGCCAGCAGCTCCGGGACTAGCGGGAGGGCCGGTGAGCAGTACTTC. The V gene is TRBV5-1, the J gene TRBJ2-7; 16 bases line up with TRBD2. This CDR3 spans 16 amino acids. V shed 3 bases, J shed 7 bases, and the junction held 7 bases outside the gene matches. Germline V gene data show CDR1 as SGHRS and CDR2 as YFSETQ.

In DNA, the CDR3 is TGTGCCAGCAGCTTAAGCCGGGACAGGGGCTTTGTCGAGCAGTACTTC. Its protein product is CASSLSRDRGFVEQYF. V and J are TRBV7-2 and TRBJ2-7, with 10 nucleotides matching TRBD1. CDR3 length: 16 amino acids. J gave up 6 bases and V 2 bases, and 10 bases lay outside the gene matches. From germline, CDR1 is SGHTA and CDR2 FQGNSA. The full variable domain, with the rest looked up from reference TRBV7-2 and TRBJ2-7, is GAGVSQSPSNKVTEKGKDVELRCDPISGHTALYWYRQSLGQGLEFLIYFQGNSAPDKSGLPSDRFSAERTGGSVSTLTIQRTQQEDSAVYLCASSLSRDRGFVEQYFGPGTRLTVT.

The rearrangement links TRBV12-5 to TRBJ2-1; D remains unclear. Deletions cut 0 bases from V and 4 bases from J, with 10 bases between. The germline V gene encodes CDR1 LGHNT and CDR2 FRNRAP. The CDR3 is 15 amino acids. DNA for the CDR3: TGTGCTAGTGGTTTGGTACTTGGGCCATACAATGAGCAGTTCTTC. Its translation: CASGLVLGPYNEQFF.

The DNA for the CDR3 is TGTGCCAGCAGTTTAGGTATGCGGTACTCCTATAATTCACCCCTCCACTTT. This translates into CASSLGMRYSYNSPLHF. The rearrangement links TRBV28 to TRBJ1-6; no firm D call. Looked up from germline, CDR1 is MDHEN and CDR2 is SYDVKM. V lost 2 bases to trimming and J lost 0 bases, with 11 bases between them. CDR3 length: 17 amino acids. Full variable domain (rest looked up from reference TRBV28 and TRBJ1-6): DVKVTQSSRYLVKRTGEKVFLECVQDMDHENMFWYRQDPGLGLRLIYFSYDVKMKEKGDIPEGYSVSREKKERFSLILESASTNQTSMYLCASSLGMRYSYNSPLHFGNGTRLTVT.

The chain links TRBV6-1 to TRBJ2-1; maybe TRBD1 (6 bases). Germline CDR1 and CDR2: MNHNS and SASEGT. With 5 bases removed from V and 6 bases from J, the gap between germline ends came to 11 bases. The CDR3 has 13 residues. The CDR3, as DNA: TGTGCCAGCAGTAACCGCAGGGGCAATGAGCAGTTCTTC. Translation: CASSNRRGNEQFF.

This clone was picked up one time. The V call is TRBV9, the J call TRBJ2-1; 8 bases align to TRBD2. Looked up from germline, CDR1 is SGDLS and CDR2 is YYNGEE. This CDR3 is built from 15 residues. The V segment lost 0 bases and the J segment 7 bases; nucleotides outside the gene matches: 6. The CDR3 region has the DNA TGTGCCAGCAGCGTAGGGCATGCGGGGGGAAATGAGCAGTTCTTC. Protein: CASSVGHAGGNEQFF.

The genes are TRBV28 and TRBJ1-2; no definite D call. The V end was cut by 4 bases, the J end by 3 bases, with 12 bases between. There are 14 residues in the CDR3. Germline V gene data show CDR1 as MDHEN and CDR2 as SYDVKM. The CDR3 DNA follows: TGTGCCAGCAGTTCCCTAGGGCCCTACTATGGCTACACCTTC. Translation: CASSSLGPYYGYTF.

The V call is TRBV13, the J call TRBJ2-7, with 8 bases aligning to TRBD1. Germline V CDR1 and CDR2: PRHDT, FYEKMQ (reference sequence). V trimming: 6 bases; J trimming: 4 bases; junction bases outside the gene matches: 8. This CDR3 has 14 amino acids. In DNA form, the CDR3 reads TGTGCCAGCAGGAAACAGGGGGTTGAATACGAGCAGTACTTC. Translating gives CASRKQGVEYEQYF.

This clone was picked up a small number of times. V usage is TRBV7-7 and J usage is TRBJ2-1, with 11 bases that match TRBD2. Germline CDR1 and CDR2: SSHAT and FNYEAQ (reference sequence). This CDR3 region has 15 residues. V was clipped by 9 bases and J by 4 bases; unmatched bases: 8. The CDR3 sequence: CARPETSGDYNEQFF. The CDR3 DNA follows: TGTGCCAGACCCGAGACTAGCGGGGATTACAATGAGCAGTTCTTC. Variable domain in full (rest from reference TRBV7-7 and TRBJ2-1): GAGVSQSPRYKVTKRGQDVTLRCDPISSHATLYWYQQALGQGPEFLTYFNYEAQPDKSGLPSDRFSAERPEGSISTLTIQRTEQRDSAMYRCARPETSGDYNEQFFGPGTRLTVL.

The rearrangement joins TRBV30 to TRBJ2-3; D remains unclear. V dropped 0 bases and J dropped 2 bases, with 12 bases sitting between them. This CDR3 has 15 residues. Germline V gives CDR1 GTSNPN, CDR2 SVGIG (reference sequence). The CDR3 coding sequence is TGTGCCTGGAGTGTACTTCGCGGCTACACAGATACGCAGTATTTT. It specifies CAWSVLRGYTDTQYF. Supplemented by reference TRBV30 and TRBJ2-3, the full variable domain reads SQTIHQWPATLVQPVGSPLSLECTVEGTSNPNLYWYRQAAGRGLQLLFYSVGIGQISSEVPQNLSASRPQDRQFILSSKKLLLSDSGFYLCAWSVLRGYTDTQYFGPGTRLTVL.

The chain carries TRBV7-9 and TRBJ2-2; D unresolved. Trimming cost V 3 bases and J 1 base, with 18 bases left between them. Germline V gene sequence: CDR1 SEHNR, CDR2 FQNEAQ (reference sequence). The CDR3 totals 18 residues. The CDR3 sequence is CASSLFSFPDKNTGELFF. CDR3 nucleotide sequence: TGTGCCAGCAGCTTGTTCTCGTTCCCAGACAAGAACACCGGGGAGCTGTTTTTT.

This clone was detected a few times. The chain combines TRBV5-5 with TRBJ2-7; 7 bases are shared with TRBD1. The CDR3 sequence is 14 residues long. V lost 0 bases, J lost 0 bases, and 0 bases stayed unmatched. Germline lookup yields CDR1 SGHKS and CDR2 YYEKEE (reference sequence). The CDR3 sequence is CASSLDRGSYEQYF. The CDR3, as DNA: TGTGCCAGCAGCTTGGACAGGGGCTCCTACGAGCAGTACTTC. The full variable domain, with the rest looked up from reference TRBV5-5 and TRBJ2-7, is DAGVTQSPTHLIKTRGQQVTLRCSPISGHKSVSWYQQVLGQGPQFIFQYYEKEERGRGNFPDRFSARQFPNYSSELNVNALLLGDSALYLCASSLDRGSYEQYFGPGTRLTVT.

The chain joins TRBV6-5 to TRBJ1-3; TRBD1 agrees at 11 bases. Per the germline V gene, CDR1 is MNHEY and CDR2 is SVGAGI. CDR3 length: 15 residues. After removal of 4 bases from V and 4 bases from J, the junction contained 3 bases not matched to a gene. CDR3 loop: CASSWGQGEGNTIYF. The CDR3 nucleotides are TGTGCCAGCAGTTGGGGACAGGGGGAAGGAAACACCATATATTTT.

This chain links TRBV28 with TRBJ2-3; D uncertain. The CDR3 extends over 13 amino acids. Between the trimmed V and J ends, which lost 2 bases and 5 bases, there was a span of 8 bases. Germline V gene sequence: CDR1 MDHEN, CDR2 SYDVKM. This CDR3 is CASSLLDIDTQYF. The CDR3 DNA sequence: TGTGCCAGCAGTTTACTCGACATAGATACGCAGTATTTT.